This T cell receptor (beta chain) came from a study of PD-1 blockade in classical Hodgkin lymphoma (dated by TCRdb to about 2020). Describing the broader study: Nivolumab dosing was 3 mg/kg intravenously every 2 weeks, continuing until either disease progression or unacceptable toxicity. To define a peripheral blood immune signature of response to PD-1 blockade in classical Hodgkin lymphoma, the study combined TCR beta sequencing with CyTOF.

CDR1 SEHNR and CDR2 FQNEAQ are derived from the germline V gene (reference sequence). V was cut back by 3 bases and J by 4 bases, leaving a gap of 15 bases between them. The CDR3 covers 15 residues, taking in both the cysteine and the phenylalanine. The DNA shown is the 45-base CDR3, in frame from base 1. Read against the paper, the sample's time point label means: cycle 4 day 1 (C4D1), after 6 weeks of nivolumab. Every trial patient had relapsed after autologous stem cell transplantation, and cohorts A, B and C differed in prior brentuximab vedotin exposure. Using a Miltenyi CD4+ T cell isolation kit, CD4+ T cells were purified from thawed PBMCs through magnetic negative selection. A total of around 60 patients with relapsed/refractory classical Hodgkin lymphoma made up the trial cohort, and each patient's best overall response was complete response, partial response or progressive disease. Trial patients were treated with single-agent nivolumab in the multi-cohort phase II CheckMate 205 trial. An independent review committee assessed best overall response by applying the 2007 International Working Group response criteria. Trial PBMCs were collected just before the start of nivolumab (C1D1) and during therapy at cycle 2 day 1 and cycle 4 day 1. Peripheral blood was collected in 8 mL Vacutainer Cell Preparation Tubes, from which PBMCs were isolated by centrifugation and then cryopreserved. Purified CD4+ and CD8+ fractions were prepared only for cases in which an additional PBMC sample was available. Magnetically labelled cells were removed on LS columns in a quadroMACS separator, and the flow-through was collected as the purified fraction.

The Qiagen DNeasy kit was used to extract genomic DNA from unsorted PBMCs and from the negatively selected CD4+ and CD8+ fractions. Using primers that anneal to V and J segments, immunoSEQ multiplex PCR amplified the TCR beta CDR3 regions. Amplification bias was minimized using a synthetic immune receptor repertoire, and residual bias was removed computationally after sequencing. Regarding the original processing steps: Repertoire diversity was quantified as the Shannon entropy index using custom Python scripts. The unsorted, CD4+ and CD8+ repertoires were each analyzed separately, with the exception of combined analyses, where CD4+ and CD8+ sequences were merged in silico. A clone counted as expanded when the clone's frequency after treatment rose at least 2-fold relative to C1D1, and clones undetected at baseline were given a pseudocount of 0.5. Clones with 0 or 1 copy at C1D1 were defined as singleton clones, while clones with 2 or more copies were defined as non-singleton clones. Clones expanded in unsorted samples were labelled as CD4+, CD8+ or unknown by matching protein sequences in sorted samples from the same patient. Wilcoxon tests were applied to paired samples to test diversity changes from C1D1 to C4D1. Entries here come from immuneACCESS through TCRdb and include only in-frame sequences with V and J called. Some clones fail to appear in such tables; in the studies checked, an unresolved V gene covers under half of the shortfall, and the cause of the remainder is unknown. V and J calls and clone size are as listed in that table; D and trimming were resolved from the DNA. The sample data list tens of thousands of clones, and roughly 80% of these were observed just once. In total, the top ten clones hold around 0.58% of the sample.

About this clone: No antigen is known for it. Qualities for individual bases were not recorded, and no much larger clone is one base off.

The full study reports these points: Baseline TCR diversity was reported to be lower in newly diagnosed patients than in healthy donors, and even lower in relapsed/refractory patients. CD4+ but not CD8+ TCR diversity rose significantly by C4D1 (p=0.0027 vs p=0.16), most apparent in complete responders (p=0.02). Baseline diversity similar to that of newly diagnosed patients was observed in trial patients achieving complete response, whereas significantly lower diversity was observed in partial responders and progressors. Lower diversity was seen in patients whose nivolumab began less than 1 year after ASCT, and these patients were left out of later analyses so that immune reconstitution would not confound the results. The study was restricted to a single clinical trial cohort, and the causes of repertoire differences, possibly disease activity or prior therapy, were left undefined.

Recombination joined TRBV7-9 with TRBJ1-2; the D gene is possibly TRBD1, with 5 bases matching. The sample was CD4+ T cells from blood, taken before the fourth cycle of nivolumab. This sequence originates from a human donor with classical Hodgkin lymphoma. CDR3 reads: CASSFAGQAPYGYTF. The nucleotides read TGTGCCAGCAGCTTTGCAGGGCAGGCGCCCTATGGCTACACCTTC.